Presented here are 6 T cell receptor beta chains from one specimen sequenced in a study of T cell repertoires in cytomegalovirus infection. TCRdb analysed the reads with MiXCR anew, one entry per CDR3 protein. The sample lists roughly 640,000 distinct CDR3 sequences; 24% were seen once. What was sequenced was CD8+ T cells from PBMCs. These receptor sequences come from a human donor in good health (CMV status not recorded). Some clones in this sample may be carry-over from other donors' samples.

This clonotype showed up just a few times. The CDR3 nucleotides are TGTGCCATCAGTGACGTGGGACAGGGAGACGAGCAGTACTTC. Amino acids: CAISDVGQGDEQYF. This chain connects TRBV10-3 to TRBJ2-7, with 9 bases aligning to TRBD1. Germline assignment: CDR1 ENHRY and CDR2 SYGVKD. The CDR3 loop spans 14 amino acids. Germline trimming cut 3 bases from V and 5 bases from J; bases unmatched to any gene: 5.

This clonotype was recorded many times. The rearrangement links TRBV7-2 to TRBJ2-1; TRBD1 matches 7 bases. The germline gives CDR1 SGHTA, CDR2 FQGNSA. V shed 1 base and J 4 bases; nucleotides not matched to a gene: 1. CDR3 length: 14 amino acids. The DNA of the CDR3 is TGTGCCAGCAGCTTAGAACAGGGGTACAATGAGCAGTTCTTC. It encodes CASSLEQGYNEQFF.

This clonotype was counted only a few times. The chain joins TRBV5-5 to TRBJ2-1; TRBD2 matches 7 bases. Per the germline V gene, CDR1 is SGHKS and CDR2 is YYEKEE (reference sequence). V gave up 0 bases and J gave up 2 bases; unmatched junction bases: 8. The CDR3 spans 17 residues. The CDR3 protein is CASSLDFGEGAYNEQFF. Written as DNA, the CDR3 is TGTGCCAGCAGCTTGGATTTCGGGGAGGGAGCCTACAATGAGCAGTTCTTC. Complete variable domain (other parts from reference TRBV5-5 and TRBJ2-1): DAGVTQSPTHLIKTRGQQVTLRCSPISGHKSVSWYQQVLGQGPQFIFQYYEKEERGRGNFPDRFSARQFPNYSSELNVNALLLGDSALYLCASSLDFGEGAYNEQFFGPGTRLTVL.

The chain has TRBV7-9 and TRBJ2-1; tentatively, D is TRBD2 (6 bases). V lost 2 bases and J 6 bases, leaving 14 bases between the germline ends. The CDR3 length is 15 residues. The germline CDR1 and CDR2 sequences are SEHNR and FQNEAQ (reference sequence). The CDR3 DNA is TGTGCCAGCAGCTTACGGCGGGGACCCTTCAATGAGCAGTTCTTC. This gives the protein CASSLRRGPFNEQFF.

The DNA of the CDR3 is TGCAGTGCTAGAGGTACAAGGGACATCCACCCCGGCTACACCTTC. Residues: CSARGTRDIHPGYTF. The chain combines TRBV20-1 with TRBJ1-2; TRBD1 is a possible D gene (6 bases). Germline CDR1 is DFQATT and CDR2 is SNEGSKA (reference sequence). The CDR3 extends over 15 amino acids. The V gene lost 1 base and the J gene lost 8 bases, with 20 bases spanning the gap.

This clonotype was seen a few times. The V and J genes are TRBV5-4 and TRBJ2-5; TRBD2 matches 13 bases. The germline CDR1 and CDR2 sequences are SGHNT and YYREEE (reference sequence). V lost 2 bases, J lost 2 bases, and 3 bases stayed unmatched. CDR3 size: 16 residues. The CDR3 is CASSFPTSGGQETQYF. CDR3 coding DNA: TGTGCCAGCAGCTTCCCGACTAGCGGGGGGCAAGAGACCCAGTACTTC.